Below are 21 T cell receptor beta chains sequenced from a single sample in a study of CD8+CD57+ T cells in acquired aplastic anemia. Investigators profiled TCR beta VDJ and CDR3 from genomic DNA template. TCRdb re-derived calls from the reads in MiXCR, one entry per CDR3 protein. The sample has 200,000 to 300,000 distinct CDR3 sequences; approximately 50% are singletons. Those patients picked for sequencing had displayed CD8+CD57+ cell expansion on flow cytometry. The sample comprised sorted CD4+, CD8+, or CD8+CD57+ T cells (not recorded which) from PBMCs. These receptor sequences come from a human donor with aplastic anemia.

The chain has TRBV6-5 and TRBJ2-3; weak D call: TRBD2 (6 bases). Per the germline V gene, CDR1 is MNHEY and CDR2 is SVGAGI. V was pared by 4 bases and J by 7 bases, with 21 bases between. CDR3 length: 16 amino acids. CDR3 bases: TGTGCCAGCAGTTTAGGACACGGGACTCCGCCCAATACGCAGTATTTT. It translates to CASSLGHGTPPNTQYF.

V usage is TRBV4-3 and J usage is TRBJ1-2, with 8 positions matching TRBD1. The CDR3 is 13 residues long. The germline CDR1 and CDR2 sequences are LGHNA and YSLEER. V lost 7 bases and J lost 8; bases outside the gene matches: 9. The DNA of the CDR3 is TGCGCCAGCACCCACGGACAGGGCTGGGGCTACACCTTC. Its translation is CASTHGQGWGYTF.

At least ten counts were recorded for this clonotype. This chain connects TRBV20-1 to TRBJ1-2; possible D gene TRBD1, 5 bases. The ends were cut back, 0 bases at V and 3 bases at J, with 8 bases in the middle. This CDR3 is built from 13 residues. Germline V gives CDR1 DFQATT, CDR2 SNEGSKA (reference sequence). CDR3 coding DNA: TGCAGTGCTAGAGACAGGGATGACTATGGCTACACCTTC. This codes for CSARDRDDYGYTF.

The gene calls are TRBV14 and TRBJ2-7; 8 bases line up with TRBD1. This CDR3 comprises 15 residues. CDR1 and CDR2 (germline): SGHDN, FVKESK. V dropped 0 bases and J dropped 2; count of bases not matched to a gene: 3. The CDR3 loop reads CASSQDKDRAYEQYF. CDR3 DNA sequence: TGTGCCAGCAGCCAAGATAAGGACAGGGCCTACGAGCAGTACTTC.

The V gene is TRBV20-1, the J gene TRBJ2-3, with a weak D call TRBD2 (5 bases). Trimming took off 8 bases at V and 1 base at J, with 13 bases between the two ends. The CDR3 loop spans 13 amino acids. Looked up from germline, CDR1 is DFQATT and CDR2 is SNEGSKA (reference sequence). The CDR3 loop is CSFTSWGTDTQYF. The CDR3 nucleotides are TGCAGTTTCACTAGTTGGGGCACAGATACGCAGTATTTT.

This clonotype occurred many times. The chain has TRBV7-9 and TRBJ1-1; D remains ambiguous. Per the germline V gene, CDR1 is SEHNR and CDR2 is FQNEAQ (reference sequence). V was trimmed by 0 bases and J by 11 bases, leaving 16 bases between them. The CDR3 totals 14 residues. The chain's CDR3 is CASSLANLRLGAFF. The CDR3 DNA is TGTGCCAGCAGCTTAGCGAATCTCAGGCTGGGGGCTTTCTTT.

This clonotype was seen once. The chain uses TRBV13 and TRBJ2-2; D is perhaps TRBD1 (5 bases). Between the trimmed V and J ends, which lost 10 bases and 8 bases, there was a span of 11 bases. The CDR3 contains 11 residues. Germline-derived CDR1 and CDR2 are PRHDT and FYEKMQ (reference sequence). CDR3: CAITRTGELFF. CDR3 coding DNA: TGTGCCATCACGAGGACAGGGGAGCTGTTTTTT.

With respect to this clonotype: One end of the junction varies from germline; a read error may be responsible. The chain links TRBV7-2 to TRBJ2-5; 14 bases are shared with TRBD2. The CDR3 sequence is 18 residues long. Germline V gives CDR1 SGHTA, CDR2 FQGNSA. The CDR3 region has the DNA TGTGCCAGCAGTTTAGTGAGACTAGCGGGGGGGGCCCAAGAGACCCAGTACTTC. Protein product: CASSLVRLAGGAQETQYF.

The chain uses TRBV24-1 and TRBJ1-2, with 7 bases aligning to TRBD1. The CDR3 extends over 14 amino acids. The V and J ends lost 3 bases and 5 bases, in that order; junction bases with no gene match: 5. Germline V gives CDR1 KGHDR, CDR2 SFDVKD. The CDR3 DNA sequence: TGTGCCACCAGTGATGAGGACAGGTTATATGGCTACACCTTC. Protein: CATSDEDRLYGYTF.

This chain uses TRBV11-3 with TRBJ2-3; TRBD1 might be the D (6 bases). Germline-derived CDR1 and CDR2 are SGHNT and YENEEA. This CDR3 has 15 amino acids. Trimming removed 6 bases at V and 0 bases at J, with 13 bases between. CDR3 nucleotides: TGTGCCAGCAGATCAGGACAGTTCAGCACAGATACGCAGTATTTT. Translated, it gives CASRSGQFSTDTQYF.

This clonotype was observed at least ten times. The chain combines TRBV7-6 with TRBJ2-2; D uncertain. The CDR3 is 17 residues long. V was trimmed by 1 base and J by 1 base, leaving 13 bases between them. Germline values: CDR1 SGHVS, CDR2 FNYEAQ. CDR3 loop: CASSLVASRVNTGELFF. As DNA, the CDR3 is TGTGCCAGCAGCTTAGTTGCGTCGAGAGTGAACACCGGGGAGCTGTTTTTT. The full variable domain, with the rest looked up from reference TRBV7-6 and TRBJ2-2, is GAGVSQSPRYKVTKRGQDVALRCDPISGHVSLYWYRQALGQGPEFLTYFNYEAQQDKSGLPNDRFSAERPEGSISTLTIQRTEQRDSAMYRCASSLVASRVNTGELFFGEGSRLTVL.

About this clonotype itself: The final CDR3 position lacks the conserved phenylalanine or tryptophan, pointing to a likely read error. The DNA is omitted, as the CDR3 cannot be located on it reliably, and the CDR3 follows TCRdb's listing. This chain joins TRBV9 and TRBJ2-5; the tabulated D call, TRBD2, remains unverified against the DNA. Germline V gene data show CDR1 as SGDLS and CDR2 as YYNGEE. The CDR3 sequence runs 9 residues, both termini included. The CDR3: CASSSGGAG.

Written as DNA, the CDR3 is TGTGCCAGCAGCTTGGCCTTGGGGGCCAGGGAGCCCCAGCATTTT. Its protein product is CASSLALGAREPQHF. The chain joins TRBV7-2 to TRBJ1-5; D is possibly TRBD1 (6 bases). The CDR3 runs 15 residues. V dropped 3 bases and J dropped 8 bases, with 17 bases sitting between them. Germline V CDR1 and CDR2: SGHTA, FQGNSA.

On this clonotype itself: Because the CDR3 is missing its conserved closing phenylalanine or tryptophan, this is likely a read error. V is TRBV29-1 and J is TRBJ2-1, with D possibly matching TRBD1 (6 bases). CDR3 length: 16 amino acids. Germline assignment: CDR1 SQVTM and CDR2 ANQGSEA. V lost 3 bases and J lost 4, with 19 bases in between. CDR3: CSVDRGISPVYNEQFS. CDR3 coding DNA: TGCAGCGTTGACAGGGGAATCAGCCCCGTTTACAATGAGCAGTTCTCC.

CDR3 nucleotides: TGTGCCAGCAGTCTGGTGACAGGGACGGCCCTCACAGATACGCAGTATTTT. Protein: CASSLVTGTALTDTQYF. V gene TRBV7-2 combines with J gene TRBJ2-3, with 7 positions matching TRBD1. The CDR3 contains 17 residues. J lost 2 bases, V lost 6 bases, and 14 bases had no gene match. Looked up from germline, CDR1 is SGHTA and CDR2 is FQGNSA.

The chain uses TRBV19 and TRBJ2-7; no clear D gene. V lost 0 bases and J 2 bases, leaving 8 bases between the germline ends. The CDR3 sequence is 14 residues long. Germline loops: CDR1 LNHDA, CDR2 SQIVND (reference sequence). CDR3 sequence reads: CASSIEGLPYEQYF. The CDR3 nucleotides are TGTGCCAGTAGTATAGAAGGGTTACCCTACGAGCAGTACTTC.

This chain uses TRBV15 with TRBJ1-3; D is uncertain. The CDR3 sequence is 16 residues long. In germline, CDR1 is LNHNV, CDR2 YYDKDF (reference sequence). Trimming removed 0 bases at V and 4 bases at J, with 13 bases between. CDR3 sequence: CATSRDYSLRGNTIYF. The CDR3 DNA reads as TGTGCCACCAGCAGAGATTACAGTTTAAGGGGAAACACCATATATTTT.

V usage is TRBV27 and J usage is TRBJ1-1; TRBD1 aligns across 7 bases. The CDR3 runs 17 residues. V lost 5 bases to trimming and J lost 0 bases; unmatched junction nucleotides: 12. The germline gives CDR1 MNHEY, CDR2 SMNVEV (reference sequence). The CDR3 loop reads CASSLGRVGGMNTEAFF. CDR3 in DNA: TGTGCCAGCAGTCTTGGGAGGGTAGGGGGCATGAACACTGAAGCTTTCTTT.

This clonotype was recorded many times. The chain employs TRBV27 and TRBJ1-6; unclear D gene. Trimming pared 0 bases from V and 10 bases from J, leaving 7 bases between. The germline V gene encodes CDR1 MNHEY and CDR2 SMNVEV (reference sequence). The CDR3 has 13 residues. The CDR3 here is CASSLSGESPLHF. DNA for the CDR3: TGTGCCAGCAGTTTATCTGGAGAATCACCCCTCCACTTT.

The genes are TRBV4-3 and TRBJ1-2, with D uncertain. The V end was cut by 1 base, the J end by 4 bases, with 10 bases between. The germline CDR1 and CDR2 sequences are LGHNA and YSLEER. The CDR3 is made up of 14 amino acids. CDR3 protein: CASSQARLLYGYTF. The CDR3 DNA reads TGCGCCAGCAGCCAAGCCAGGTTACTCTATGGCTACACCTTC.

V is TRBV29-1 and J is TRBJ1-6; 9 bases match TRBD1. The CDR3 is 13 residues long. The trim removed 6 bases at V and 5 bases at J, leaving 2 bases unmatched. Looked up from germline, CDR1 is SQVTM and CDR2 is ANQGSEA. CDR3: CSVRQGDNSPLHF. CDR3 in DNA: TGCAGCGTCCGACAGGGGGATAATTCACCCCTCCACTTT.